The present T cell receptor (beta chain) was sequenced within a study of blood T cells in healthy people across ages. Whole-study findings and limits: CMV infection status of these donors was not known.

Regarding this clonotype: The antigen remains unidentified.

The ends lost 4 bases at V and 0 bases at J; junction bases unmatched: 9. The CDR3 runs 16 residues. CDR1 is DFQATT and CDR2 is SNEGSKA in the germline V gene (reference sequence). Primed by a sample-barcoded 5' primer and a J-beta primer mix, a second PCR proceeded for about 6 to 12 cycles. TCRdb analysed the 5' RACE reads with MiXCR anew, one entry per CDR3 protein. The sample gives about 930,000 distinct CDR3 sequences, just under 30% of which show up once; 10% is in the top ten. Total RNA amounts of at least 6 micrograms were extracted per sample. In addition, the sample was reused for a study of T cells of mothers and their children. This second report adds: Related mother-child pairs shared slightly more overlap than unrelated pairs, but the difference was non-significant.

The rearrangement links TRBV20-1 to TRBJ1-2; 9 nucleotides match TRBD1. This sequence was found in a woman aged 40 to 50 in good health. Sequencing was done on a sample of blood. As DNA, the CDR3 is TGCAGTGCTAACCGGGACAGGGCGGCGGCTAACTATGGCTACACCTTC. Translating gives CSANRDRAAANYGYTF.